What follows are 5 T cell receptor beta chains derived from one specimen sequenced in a study of cytomegalovirus exposure and HLA in healthy donors. Primers for the PCR totalled 60 Vbeta and 13 Jbeta. Method: immunoSEQ multiplex PCR; TCRdb's copy keeps in-frame clones and lacks some. Of about 160,000 clones in the sample, around four fifths are singletons; the top ten hold around 1.3%. Sequenced material: PBMCs. All receptors derive from a woman in her 50s in good health and CMV-seronegative.

V and J are TRBV11-2 and TRBJ1-1; 11 bases line up with TRBD1. The junction had 1 base not matched to a gene; V was cut back by 4 bases and J by 6 bases. The length of the CDR3 is 13 residues. Germline CDR1 reads SGHAT; CDR2 reads FQNNGV. The CDR3 DNA reads as TGTGCCAGCAGCTCGGGACAGGGGGCTGAAGCTTTCTTT. Translated, it gives CASSSGQGAEAFF. The entire variable domain, with the rest obtained from reference TRBV11-2 and TRBJ1-1, is as follows: EAGVAQSPRYKIIEKRQSVAFWCNPISGHATLYWYQQILGQGPKLLIQFQNNGVVDDSQLPKDRFSAERLKGVDSTLKIQPAKLEDSAVYLCASSSGQGAEAFFGQGTRLTVV.

The chain employs TRBV6-1 and TRBJ1-4; TRBD1 matches 8 bases. V gave up 1 base and J gave up 5 bases; unmatched junction bases: 6. CDR3 length: 16 amino acids. CDR1 is MNHNS, CDR2 SASEGT, per germline. CDR3 sequence: CASSEGGGQGNEKLFF. CDR3 bases: TGTGCCAGCAGTGAAGGAGGAGGACAGGGAAATGAAAAACTGTTTTTT.

This clone was observed once. In DNA form, the CDR3 reads TGTGCCAGCAGCTTAAGCCCACCCGGGGATAGCACAGATACGCAGTATTTT. Its translation is CASSLSPPGDSTDTQYF. The chain joins TRBV11-2 to TRBJ2-3; possibly TRBD2 for D (5 bases). V gave up 2 bases and J gave up 0 bases, with 15 bases separating them. The CDR3 has 17 residues. Germline V gene lookup returns CDR1 SGHAT and CDR2 FQNNGV.

The chain links TRBV9 to TRBJ1-1, with TRBD1 matching over 9 bases. This CDR3 comprises 16 residues. V shed 5 bases and J 0 bases; nucleotides not matched to a gene: 8. Germline V gene sequence: CDR1 SGDLS, CDR2 YYNGEE. The CDR3 nucleotides are TGTGCCAGCAGTGAATACAGGGGGCAGTTGAACACTGAAGCTTTCTTT. Protein product: CASSEYRGQLNTEAFF.

The gene calls are TRBV7-7 and TRBJ2-7; TRBD1 agrees at 8 bases. The CDR3 is 15 amino acids. V lost 2 bases and J lost 0; bases outside the gene matches: 3. Germline CDR1 and CDR2: SSHAT and FNYEAQ (reference sequence). Written as DNA, the CDR3 is TGTGCCAGCAGCTTACGACAGGGGACCTCCTACGAGCAGTACTTC. Residues: CASSLRQGTSYEQYF. Using reference TRBV7-7 and TRBJ2-7 for the parts outside the CDR3, the full variable domain is GAGVSQSPRYKVTKRGQDVTLRCDPISSHATLYWYQQALGQGPEFLTYFNYEAQPDKSGLPSDRFSAERPEGSISTLTIQRTEQRDSAMYRCASSLRQGTSYEQYFGPGTRLTVT.